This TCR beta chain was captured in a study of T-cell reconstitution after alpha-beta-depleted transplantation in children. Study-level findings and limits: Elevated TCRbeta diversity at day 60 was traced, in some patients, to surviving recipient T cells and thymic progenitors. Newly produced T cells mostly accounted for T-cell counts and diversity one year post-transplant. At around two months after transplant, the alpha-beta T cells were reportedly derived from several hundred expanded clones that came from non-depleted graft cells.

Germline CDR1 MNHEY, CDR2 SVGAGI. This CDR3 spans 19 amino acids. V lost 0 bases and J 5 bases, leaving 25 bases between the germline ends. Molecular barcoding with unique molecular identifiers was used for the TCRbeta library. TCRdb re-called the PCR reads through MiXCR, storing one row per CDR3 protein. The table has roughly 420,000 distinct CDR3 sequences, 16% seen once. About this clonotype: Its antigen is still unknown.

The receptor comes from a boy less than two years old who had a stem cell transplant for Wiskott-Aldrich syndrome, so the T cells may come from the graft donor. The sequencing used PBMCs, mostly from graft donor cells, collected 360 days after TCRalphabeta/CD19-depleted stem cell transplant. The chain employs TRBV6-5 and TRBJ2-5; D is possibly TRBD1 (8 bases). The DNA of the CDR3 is TGTGCCAGCAGTTACTCGCCTAAACGGACAGGGAGGGCCCACGAGACCCAGTACTTC. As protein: CASSYSPKRTGRAHETQYF.